The rows below give T cell receptor beta chains drawn from one sample of a study of monozygotic twins with inflammatory bowel disease. TCRdb reprocessed the 5' RACE reads, keeping one entry per CDR3 protein, no DNA. The sample data list approximately 390,000 distinct CDR3 sequences. Material: blood. Receptors were obtained from a human donor with ulcerative colitis or Crohn's disease, or a healthy co-twin of an affected twin (not recorded which). The CDR3 runs from the conserved cysteine through the conserved F or W.

V gene	J gene	CDR3 protein
TRBV6-5	TRBJ1-2	CASGWRDHGYTF
TRBV4-1	TRBJ2-3	CASSQPGRASTDTQYF
TRBV5-1	TRBJ2-5	CASSLIRPNLAGEETQYF
TRBV24-1	TRBJ1-2	CATSDRRSGGYTF
TRBV5-1	TRBJ2-7	CASSPGTSPAYEQYF
TRBV7-3	TRBJ2-1	CASSLDSPYNEQFF
TRBV10-3	TRBJ2-7	CAISSSDYEQYF
TRBV5-1	TRBJ1-2	CASSLDSLVGYTF
TRBV6-5	TRBJ2-7	CASSSSGGMNYEQYF
TRBV4-1	TRBJ2-5	CASSQNPGTSFETQYF
TRBV5-1	TRBJ2-3	CASSLEGLDTQYF
TRBV19	TRBJ2-3	CASSWLASDTQYF
TRBV7-9	TRBJ1-2	CASSLAWGSNYGYTF
TRBV12-3/TRBV12-4	TRBJ2-3	CASSLALTSISTDTQYF
TRBV15	TRBJ2-5	CATSRDNGGETQYF
TRBV12-5	TRBJ2-3	CASGLVGTTRYF
TRBV7-2	TRBJ1-4	CASSLGKEKLFF
TRBV4-3	TRBJ2-3	CASSQEAEGDTQYF
TRBV20-1	TRBJ2-5	CSARGRLGPRETQYF
TRBV28	TRBJ2-7	CASSARGARYEQYF
TRBV5-5	TRBJ2-3	CASSRPPGLALTDTQYF
TRBV6-1	TRBJ2-7	CASSPQGTALSEQYF
TRBV5-1	TRBJ2-7	CASSLAQGYEQYF
TRBV12-3/TRBV12-4	TRBJ1-6	CASSLSQNSPLHF
TRBV7-2	TRBJ2-2	CASSLFGLGGKRELFF
TRBV10-2	TRBJ1-5	CASSWAGAGGDQPQHF
TRBV28	TRBJ2-7	CASSSPGTGISYEQYF
TRBV9	TRBJ1-1	CASSPGVGRGQLGEAFF
TRBV5-1	TRBJ1-1	CASTILQGAQAFF
TRBV20-1	TRBJ2-7	CSARSASATYEQYF
TRBV5-4	TRBJ2-5	CASSLPLGGETQYF
TRBV11-2	TRBJ2-2	CASSFRGLDTGELFF
TRBV20-1	TRBJ1-5	CSARVDLTGGNQPQHF
TRBV20-1	TRBJ1-1	CSASEGSGVEAFF
TRBV6-1	TRBJ2-5	CASSEARSPQETQYF
TRBV6-4	TRBJ2-5	CASSQIKAGEKETQYF
TRBV27	TRBJ2-1	CASSLRREFTYNEQFF
TRBV19	TRBJ1-5	CASSFNAPGVSNQPQHF
TRBV20-1	TRBJ2-4	CSASAGANKNIQYF
TRBV5-1	TRBJ1-6	CASSGGNNSPLYF
TRBV7-2	TRBJ2-1	CASSLGPTSSYNEQFF